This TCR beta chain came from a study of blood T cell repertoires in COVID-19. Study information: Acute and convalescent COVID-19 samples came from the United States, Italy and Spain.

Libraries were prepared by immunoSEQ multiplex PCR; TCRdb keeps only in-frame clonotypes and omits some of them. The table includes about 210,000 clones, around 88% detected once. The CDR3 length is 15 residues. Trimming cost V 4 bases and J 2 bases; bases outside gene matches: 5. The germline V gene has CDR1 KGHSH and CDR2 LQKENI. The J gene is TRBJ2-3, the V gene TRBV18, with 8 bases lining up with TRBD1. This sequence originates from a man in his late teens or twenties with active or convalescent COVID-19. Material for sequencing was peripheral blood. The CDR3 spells CASSLRDRNTDTQYF. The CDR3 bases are TGTGCCAGCTCACTCCGGGACAGGAACACAGATACGCAGTATTTT.